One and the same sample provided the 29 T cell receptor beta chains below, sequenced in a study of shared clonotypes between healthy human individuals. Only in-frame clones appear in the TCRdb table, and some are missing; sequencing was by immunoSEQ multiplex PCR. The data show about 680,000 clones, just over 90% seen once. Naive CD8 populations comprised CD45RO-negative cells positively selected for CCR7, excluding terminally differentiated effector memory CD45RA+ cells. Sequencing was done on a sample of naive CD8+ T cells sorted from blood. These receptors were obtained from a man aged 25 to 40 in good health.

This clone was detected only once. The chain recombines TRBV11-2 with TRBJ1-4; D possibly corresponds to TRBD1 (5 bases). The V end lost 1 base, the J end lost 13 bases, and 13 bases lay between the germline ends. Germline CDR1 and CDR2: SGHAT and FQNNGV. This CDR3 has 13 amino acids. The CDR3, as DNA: TGTGCCAGCAGCTTAGCCCAGGGAGAATCACTGTTTTTT. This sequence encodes CASSLAQGESLFF.

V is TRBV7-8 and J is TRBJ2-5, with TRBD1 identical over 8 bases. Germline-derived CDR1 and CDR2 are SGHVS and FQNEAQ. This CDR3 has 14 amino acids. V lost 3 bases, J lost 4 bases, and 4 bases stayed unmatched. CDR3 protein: CASSLLDRVETQYF. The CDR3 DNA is TGTGCCAGCAGCTTGCTGGACAGGGTAGAGACCCAGTACTTC.

CDR3 in DNA: TGTGCCAGCAGCGGCGGGAACCCGAGCTCCTACAATGAGCAGTTCTTC. Its protein product is CASSGGNPSSYNEQFF. The chain couples TRBV7-9 to TRBJ2-1; TRBD2 might be the D (6 bases). Trimming took 5 bases from V and 0 from J, leaving 14 bases between them. This CDR3 has 16 residues. Germline V lookup: CDR1 SEHNR, CDR2 FQNEAQ (reference sequence).

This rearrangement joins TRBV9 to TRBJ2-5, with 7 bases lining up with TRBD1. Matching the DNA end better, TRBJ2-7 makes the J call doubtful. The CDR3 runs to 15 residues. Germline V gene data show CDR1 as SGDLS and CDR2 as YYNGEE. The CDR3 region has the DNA TGTGCCAGCAGCGTCCGACAGGGTTCAACCTACGAGCAGTACTTC. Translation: CASSVRQGSTYEQYF.

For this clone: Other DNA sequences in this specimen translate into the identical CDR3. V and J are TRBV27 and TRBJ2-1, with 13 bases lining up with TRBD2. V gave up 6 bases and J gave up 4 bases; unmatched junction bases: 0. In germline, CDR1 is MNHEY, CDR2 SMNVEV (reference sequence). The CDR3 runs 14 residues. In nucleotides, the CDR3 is TGTGCCAGCAGGGGACTAGCGGGGTACAATGAGCAGTTCTTC. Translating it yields CASRGLAGYNEQFF.

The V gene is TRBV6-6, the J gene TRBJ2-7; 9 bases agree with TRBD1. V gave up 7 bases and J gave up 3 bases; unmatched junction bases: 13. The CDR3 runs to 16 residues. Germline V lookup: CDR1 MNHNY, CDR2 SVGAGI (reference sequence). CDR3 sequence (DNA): TGTGCCAGCATTTCCCTAAGCTGGGGACAGGGCTACGAGCAGTACTTC. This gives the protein CASISLSWGQGYEQYF.

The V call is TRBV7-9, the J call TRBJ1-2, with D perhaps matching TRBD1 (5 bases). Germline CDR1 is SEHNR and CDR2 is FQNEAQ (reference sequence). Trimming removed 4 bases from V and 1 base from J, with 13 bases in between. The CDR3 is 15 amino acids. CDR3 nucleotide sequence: TGTGCCAGCAGCTCCTTCCGGGGGATTAACTATGGCTACACCTTC. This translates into CASSSFRGINYGYTF.

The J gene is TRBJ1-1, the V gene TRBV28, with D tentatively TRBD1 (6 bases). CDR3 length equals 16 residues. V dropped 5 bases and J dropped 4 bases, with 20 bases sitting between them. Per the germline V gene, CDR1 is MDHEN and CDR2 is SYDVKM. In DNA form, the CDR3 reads TGTGCCAGCAGTCCCGTGTTAGGGGGGTCCGCCACTGAAGCTTTCTTT. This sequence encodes CASSPVLGGSATEAFF.

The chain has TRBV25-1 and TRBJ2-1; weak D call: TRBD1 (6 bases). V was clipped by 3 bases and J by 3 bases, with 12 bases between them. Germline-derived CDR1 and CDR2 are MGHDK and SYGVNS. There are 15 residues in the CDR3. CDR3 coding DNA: TGTGCCAGCAGTGACTCGGGACACAACTACAATGAGCAGTTCTTC. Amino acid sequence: CASSDSGHNYNEQFF.

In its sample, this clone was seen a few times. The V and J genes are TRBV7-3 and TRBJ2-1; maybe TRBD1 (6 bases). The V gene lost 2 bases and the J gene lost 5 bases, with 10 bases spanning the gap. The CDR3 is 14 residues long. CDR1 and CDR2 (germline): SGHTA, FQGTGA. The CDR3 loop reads CASSLWAGDNEQFF. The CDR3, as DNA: TGTGCCAGCAGCTTATGGGCAGGGGACAATGAGCAGTTCTTC.

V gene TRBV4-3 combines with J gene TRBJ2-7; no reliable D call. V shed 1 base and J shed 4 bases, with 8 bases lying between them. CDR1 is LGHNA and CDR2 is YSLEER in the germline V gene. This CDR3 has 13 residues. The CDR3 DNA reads TGCGCCAGCAGCCAAGGAACCTTATACGAGCAGTACTTC. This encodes CASSQGTLYEQYF.

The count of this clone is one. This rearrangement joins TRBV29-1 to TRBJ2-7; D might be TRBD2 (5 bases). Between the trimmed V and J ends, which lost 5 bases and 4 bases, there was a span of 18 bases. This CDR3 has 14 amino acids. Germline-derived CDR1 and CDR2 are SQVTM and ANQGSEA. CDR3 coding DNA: TGCAGCGTTATCCCGACGGGGATACCTTACGAGCAGTACTTC. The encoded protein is CSVIPTGIPYEQYF.

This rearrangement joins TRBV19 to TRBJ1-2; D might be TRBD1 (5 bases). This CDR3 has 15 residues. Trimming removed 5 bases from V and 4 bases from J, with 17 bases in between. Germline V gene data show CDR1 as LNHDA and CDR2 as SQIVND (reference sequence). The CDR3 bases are TGTGCCAGTAGTCCCGCGACGGGCCAGGGCTATGGCTACACCTTC. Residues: CASSPATGQGYGYTF.

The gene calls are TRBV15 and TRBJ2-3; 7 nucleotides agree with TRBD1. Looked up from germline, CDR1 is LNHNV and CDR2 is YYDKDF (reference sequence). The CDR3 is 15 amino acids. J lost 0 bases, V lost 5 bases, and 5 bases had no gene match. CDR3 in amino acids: CATSLGGGSTDTQYF. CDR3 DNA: TGTGCCACCAGCCTAGGGGGCGGTAGCACAGATACGCAGTATTTT.

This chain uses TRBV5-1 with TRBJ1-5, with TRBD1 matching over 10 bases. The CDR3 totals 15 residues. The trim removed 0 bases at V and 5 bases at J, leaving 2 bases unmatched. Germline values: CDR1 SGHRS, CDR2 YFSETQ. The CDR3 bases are TGCGCCAGCAGCTTGGGGGGACAGGGGTATCAGCCCCAGCATTTT. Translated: CASSLGGQGYQPQHF.

CDR3 protein: CASSGKTDPQETQYF. Written as DNA, the CDR3 is TGTGCCAGCAGCGGGAAGACAGACCCCCAAGAGACCCAGTACTTC. The chain carries TRBV13 and TRBJ2-5, with D perhaps matching TRBD1 (5 bases). Per the germline V gene, CDR1 is PRHDT and CDR2 is FYEKMQ (reference sequence). The CDR3 runs 15 residues. Trimming shortened V by 5 bases and J by 1 base, and 14 bases separated the two germline ends.

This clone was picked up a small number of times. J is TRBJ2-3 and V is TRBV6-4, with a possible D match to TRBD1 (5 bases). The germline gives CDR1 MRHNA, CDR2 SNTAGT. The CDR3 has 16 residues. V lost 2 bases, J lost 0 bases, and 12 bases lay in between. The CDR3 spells CASSDGASHSTDTQYF. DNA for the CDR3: TGTGCCAGCAGTGACGGGGCGTCCCACAGCACAGATACGCAGTATTTT.

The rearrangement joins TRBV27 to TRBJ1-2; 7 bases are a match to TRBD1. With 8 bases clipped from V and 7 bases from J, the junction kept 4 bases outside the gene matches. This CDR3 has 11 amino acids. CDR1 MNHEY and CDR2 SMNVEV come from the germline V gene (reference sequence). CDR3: CASWTGRGYTF. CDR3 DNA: TGTGCCAGCTGGACAGGCCGTGGCTACACCTTC.

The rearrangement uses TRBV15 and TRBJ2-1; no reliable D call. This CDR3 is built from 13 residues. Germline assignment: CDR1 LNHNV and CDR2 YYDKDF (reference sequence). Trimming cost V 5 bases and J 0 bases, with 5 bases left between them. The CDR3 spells CATSESSYNEQFF. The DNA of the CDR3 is TGTGCCACCAGCGAGAGCTCCTACAATGAGCAGTTCTTC.

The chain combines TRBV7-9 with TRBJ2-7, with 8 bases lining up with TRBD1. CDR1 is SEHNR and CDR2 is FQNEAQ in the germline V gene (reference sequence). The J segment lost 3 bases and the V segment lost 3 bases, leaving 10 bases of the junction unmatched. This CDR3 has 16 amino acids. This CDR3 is CASSFFQGAVGYEQYF. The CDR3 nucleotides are TGTGCCAGCAGCTTTTTCCAGGGGGCCGTGGGCTACGAGCAGTACTTC.

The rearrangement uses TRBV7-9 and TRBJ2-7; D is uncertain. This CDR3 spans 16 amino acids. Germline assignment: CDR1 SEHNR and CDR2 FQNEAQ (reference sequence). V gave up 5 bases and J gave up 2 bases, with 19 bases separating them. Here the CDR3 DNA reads TGTGCCAGCAGCCCTCCCGGGCCCCTCGACACCTACGAGCAGTACTTC. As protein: CASSPPGPLDTYEQYF.

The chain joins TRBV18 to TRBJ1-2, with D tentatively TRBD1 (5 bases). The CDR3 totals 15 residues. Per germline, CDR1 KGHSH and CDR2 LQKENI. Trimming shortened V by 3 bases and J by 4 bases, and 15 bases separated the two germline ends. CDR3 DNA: TGTGCCAGCTCACCGGTTTGGGACGAAGGCTATGGCTACACCTTC. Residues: CASSPVWDEGYGYTF.

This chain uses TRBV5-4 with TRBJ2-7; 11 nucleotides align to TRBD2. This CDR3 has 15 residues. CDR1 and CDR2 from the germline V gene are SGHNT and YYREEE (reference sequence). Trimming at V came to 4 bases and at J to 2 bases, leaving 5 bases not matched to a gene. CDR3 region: CASSLPGLAAYEQYF. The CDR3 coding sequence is TGTGCCAGCAGCCTACCGGGACTAGCGGCCTACGAGCAGTACTTC. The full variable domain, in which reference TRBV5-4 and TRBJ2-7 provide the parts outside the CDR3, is ETGVTQSPTHLIKTRGQQVTLRCSSQSGHNTVSWYQQALGQGPQFIFQYYREEENGRGNFPPRFSGLQFPNYSSELNVNALELDDSALYLCASSLPGLAAYEQYFGPGTRLTVT.

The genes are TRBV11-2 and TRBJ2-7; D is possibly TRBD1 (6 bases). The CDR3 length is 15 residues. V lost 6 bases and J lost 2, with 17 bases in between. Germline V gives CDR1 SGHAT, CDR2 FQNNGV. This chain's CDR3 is CASSLPTGFPYEQYF. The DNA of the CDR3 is TGTGCCAGCAGTCTTCCTACAGGGTTCCCCTACGAGCAGTACTTC.

The CDR3 spells CASSLVGVGTGGNEQFF. As DNA, the CDR3 is TGTGCCAGCAGCTTAGTTGGGGTGGGGACAGGGGGAAATGAGCAGTTCTTC. The chain couples TRBV7-6 to TRBJ2-1; 11 bases match TRBD1. The germline V gene has CDR1 SGHVS and CDR2 FNYEAQ. Trimming at V came to 1 base and at J to 7 bases, leaving 9 bases not matched to a gene. The CDR3 length is 17 residues.

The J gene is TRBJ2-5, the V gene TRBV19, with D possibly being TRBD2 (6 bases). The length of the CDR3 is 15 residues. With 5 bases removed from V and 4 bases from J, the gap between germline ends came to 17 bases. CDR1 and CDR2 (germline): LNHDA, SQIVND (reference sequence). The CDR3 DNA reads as TGTGCCAGTAGTGTCGGGAGCGGAGGAGGAGAGACCCAGTACTTC. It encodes CASSVGSGGGETQYF.

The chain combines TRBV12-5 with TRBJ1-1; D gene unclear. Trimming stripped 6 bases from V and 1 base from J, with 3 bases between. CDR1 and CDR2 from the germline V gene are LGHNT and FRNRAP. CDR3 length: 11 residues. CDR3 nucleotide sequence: TGTGCTAGTGGCGGGAACACTGAAGCTTTCTTT. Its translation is CASGGNTEAFF.

The CDR3 coding sequence is TGTGCCAGCAGCCAAGTAGGTAGCGGGAGAGGGAATGAGCAGTTCTTC. Protein: CASSQVGSGRGNEQFF. The gene calls are TRBV4-2 and TRBJ2-1, with 9 bases matching TRBD2. The CDR3 length is 16 residues. V was clipped by 1 base and J by 7 bases; unmatched bases: 8. CDR1 and CDR2 from the germline V gene are LGHNA and YNFKEQ.

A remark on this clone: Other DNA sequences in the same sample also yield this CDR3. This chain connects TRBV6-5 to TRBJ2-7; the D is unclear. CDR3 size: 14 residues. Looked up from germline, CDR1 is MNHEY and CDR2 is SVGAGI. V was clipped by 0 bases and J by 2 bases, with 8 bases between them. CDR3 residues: CASSYSSTAYEQYF. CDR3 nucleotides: TGTGCCAGCAGTTACTCGAGTACCGCCTACGAGCAGTACTTC.